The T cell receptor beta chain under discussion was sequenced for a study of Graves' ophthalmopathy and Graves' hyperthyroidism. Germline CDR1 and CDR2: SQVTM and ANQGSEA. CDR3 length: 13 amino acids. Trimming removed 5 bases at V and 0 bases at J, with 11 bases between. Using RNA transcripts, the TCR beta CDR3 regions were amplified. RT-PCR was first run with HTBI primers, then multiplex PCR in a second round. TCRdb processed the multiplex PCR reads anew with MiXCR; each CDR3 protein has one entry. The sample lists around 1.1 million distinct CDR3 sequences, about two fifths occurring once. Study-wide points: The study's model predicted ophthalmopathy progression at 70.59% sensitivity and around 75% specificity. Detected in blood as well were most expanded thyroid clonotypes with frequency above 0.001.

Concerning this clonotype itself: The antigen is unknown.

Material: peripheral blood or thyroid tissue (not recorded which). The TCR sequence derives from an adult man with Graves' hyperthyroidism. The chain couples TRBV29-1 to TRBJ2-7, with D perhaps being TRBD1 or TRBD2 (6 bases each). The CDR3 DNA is TGCAGCGTTACCGGGGGCTCCTCCTACGAGCAGTACTTC. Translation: CSVTGGSSYEQYF.